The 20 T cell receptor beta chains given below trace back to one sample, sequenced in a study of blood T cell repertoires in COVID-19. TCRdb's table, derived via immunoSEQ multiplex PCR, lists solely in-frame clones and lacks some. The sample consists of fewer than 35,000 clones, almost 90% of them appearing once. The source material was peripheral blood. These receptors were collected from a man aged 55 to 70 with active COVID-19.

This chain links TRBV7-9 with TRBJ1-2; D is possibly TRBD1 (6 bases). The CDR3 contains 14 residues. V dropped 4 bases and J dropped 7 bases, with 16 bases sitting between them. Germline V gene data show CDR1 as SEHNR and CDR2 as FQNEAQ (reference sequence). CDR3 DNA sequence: TGTGCCAGCAGCTCCACAGGGTCCGGCCTTGGCTACACCTTC. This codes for CASSSTGSGLGYTF.

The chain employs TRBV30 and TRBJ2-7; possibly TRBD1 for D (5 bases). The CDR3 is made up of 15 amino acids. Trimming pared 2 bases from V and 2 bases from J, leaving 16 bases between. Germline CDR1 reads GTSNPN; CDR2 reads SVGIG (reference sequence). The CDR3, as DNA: TGTGCCTGGAGTTTCGTTAGGGGCCGAACCTACGAGCAGTACTTC. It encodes CAWSFVRGRTYEQYF.

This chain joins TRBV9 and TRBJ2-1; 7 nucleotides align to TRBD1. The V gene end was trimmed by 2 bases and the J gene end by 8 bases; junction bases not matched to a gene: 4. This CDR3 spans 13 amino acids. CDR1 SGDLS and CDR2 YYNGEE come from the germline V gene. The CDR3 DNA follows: TGTGCCAGCAGCGTCCTAGGGGGCCATGAGCAGTTCTTC. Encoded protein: CASSVLGGHEQFF. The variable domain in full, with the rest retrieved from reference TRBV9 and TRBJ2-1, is DSGVTQTPKHLITATGQRVTLRCSPRSGDLSVYWYQQSLDQGLQFLIQYYNGEERAKGNILERFSAQQFPDLHSELNLSSLELGDSALYFCASSVLGGHEQFFGPGTRLTVL.

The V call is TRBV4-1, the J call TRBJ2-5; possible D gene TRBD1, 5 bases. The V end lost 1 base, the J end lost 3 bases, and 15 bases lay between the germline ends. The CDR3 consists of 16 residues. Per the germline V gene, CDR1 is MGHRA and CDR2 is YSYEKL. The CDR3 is CASSQGAGQGEETQYF. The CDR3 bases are TGCGCCAGCAGCCAAGGGGCAGGGCAGGGTGAAGAGACCCAGTACTTC.

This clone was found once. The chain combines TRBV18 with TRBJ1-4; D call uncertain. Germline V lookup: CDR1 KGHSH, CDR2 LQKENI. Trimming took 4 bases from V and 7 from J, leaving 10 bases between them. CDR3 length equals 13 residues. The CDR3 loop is CASSRGRGEKLFF. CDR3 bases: TGTGCCAGCTCACGAGGACGGGGTGAAAAACTGTTTTTT.

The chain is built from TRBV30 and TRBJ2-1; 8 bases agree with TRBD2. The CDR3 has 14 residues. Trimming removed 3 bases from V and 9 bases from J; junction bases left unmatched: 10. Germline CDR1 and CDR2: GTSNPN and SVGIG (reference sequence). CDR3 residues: CAWSRPWTSSEQFF. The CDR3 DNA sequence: TGTGCCTGGAGCCGTCCCTGGACTAGCAGTGAGCAGTTCTTC.

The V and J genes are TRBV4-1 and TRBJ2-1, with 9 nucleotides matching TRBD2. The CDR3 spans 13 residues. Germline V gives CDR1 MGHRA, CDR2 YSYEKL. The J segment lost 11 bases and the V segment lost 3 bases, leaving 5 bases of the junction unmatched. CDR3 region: CASSHSRGGKQFF. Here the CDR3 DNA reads TGCGCCAGCAGCCATTCGCGGGGGGGCAAGCAGTTCTTC.

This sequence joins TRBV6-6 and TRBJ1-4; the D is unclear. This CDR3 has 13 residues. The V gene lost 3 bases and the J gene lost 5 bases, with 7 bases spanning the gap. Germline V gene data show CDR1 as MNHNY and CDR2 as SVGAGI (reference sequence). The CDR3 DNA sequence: TGTGCCAGCAGTTATCGGGGAAATGAAAAACTGTTTTTT. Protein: CASSYRGNEKLFF.

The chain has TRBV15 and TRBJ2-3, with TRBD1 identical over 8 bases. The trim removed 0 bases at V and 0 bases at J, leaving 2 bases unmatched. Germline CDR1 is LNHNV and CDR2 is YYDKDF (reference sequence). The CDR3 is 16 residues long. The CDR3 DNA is TGTGCCACCAGCAGAGATGGACAGGGTAGCACAGATACGCAGTATTTT. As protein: CATSRDGQGSTDTQYF.

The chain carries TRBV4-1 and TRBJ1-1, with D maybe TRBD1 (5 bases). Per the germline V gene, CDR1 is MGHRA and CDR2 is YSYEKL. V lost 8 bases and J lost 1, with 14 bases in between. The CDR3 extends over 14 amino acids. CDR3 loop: CASGWGGWNTEAFF. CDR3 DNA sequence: TGCGCCAGCGGGTGGGGCGGCTGGAACACTGAAGCTTTCTTT.

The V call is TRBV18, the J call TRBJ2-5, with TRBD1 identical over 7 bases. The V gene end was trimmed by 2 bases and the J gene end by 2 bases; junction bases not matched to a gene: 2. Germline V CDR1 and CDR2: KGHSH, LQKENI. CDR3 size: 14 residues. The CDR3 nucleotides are TGTGCCAGCTCACCAAAGACAGGGCAAGAGACCCAGTACTTC. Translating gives CASSPKTGQETQYF.

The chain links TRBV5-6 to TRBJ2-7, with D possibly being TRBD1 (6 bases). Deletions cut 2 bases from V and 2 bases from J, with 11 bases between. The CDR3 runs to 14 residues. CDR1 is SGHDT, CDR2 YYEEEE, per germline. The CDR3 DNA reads TGTGCCAGCAGCTTCGGGACAATTACCTACGAGCAGTACTTC. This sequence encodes CASSFGTITYEQYF.

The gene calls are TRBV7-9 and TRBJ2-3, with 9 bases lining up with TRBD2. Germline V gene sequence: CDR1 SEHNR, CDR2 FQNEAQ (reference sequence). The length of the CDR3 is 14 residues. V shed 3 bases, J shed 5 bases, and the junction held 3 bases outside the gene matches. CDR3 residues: CASSFVRGGDTQYF. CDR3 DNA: TGTGCCAGCAGCTTCGTGCGGGGGGGAGATACGCAGTATTTT.

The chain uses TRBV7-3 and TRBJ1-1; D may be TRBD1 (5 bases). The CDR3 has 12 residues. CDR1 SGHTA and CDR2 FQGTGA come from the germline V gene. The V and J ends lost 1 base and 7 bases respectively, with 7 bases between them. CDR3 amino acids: CASSLRGGEAFF. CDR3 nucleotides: TGTGCCAGCAGCTTAAGGGGGGGTGAAGCTTTCTTT.

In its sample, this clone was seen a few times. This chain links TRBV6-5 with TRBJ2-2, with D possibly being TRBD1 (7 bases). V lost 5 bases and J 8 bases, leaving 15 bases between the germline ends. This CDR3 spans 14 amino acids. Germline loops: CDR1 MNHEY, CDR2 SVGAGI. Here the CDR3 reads CASSPTGRLGELFF. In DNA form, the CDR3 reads TGTGCCAGCAGTCCGACAGGGAGGCTGGGGGAGCTGTTTTTT.

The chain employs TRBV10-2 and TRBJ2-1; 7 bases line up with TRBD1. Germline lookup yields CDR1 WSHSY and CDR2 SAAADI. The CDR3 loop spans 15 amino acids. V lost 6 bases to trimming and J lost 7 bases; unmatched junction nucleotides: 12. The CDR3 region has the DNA TGCGCCAGCAGAGGACAGGAAGGAGGTGCAAATGAGCAGTTCTTC. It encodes CASRGQEGGANEQFF.

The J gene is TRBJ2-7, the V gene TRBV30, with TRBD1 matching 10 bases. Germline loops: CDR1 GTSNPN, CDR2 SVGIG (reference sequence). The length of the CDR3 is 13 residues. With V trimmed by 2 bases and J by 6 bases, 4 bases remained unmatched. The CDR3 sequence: CAWSRTGGAEQYF. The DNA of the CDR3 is TGTGCCTGGAGTAGGACAGGGGGAGCCGAGCAGTACTTC.

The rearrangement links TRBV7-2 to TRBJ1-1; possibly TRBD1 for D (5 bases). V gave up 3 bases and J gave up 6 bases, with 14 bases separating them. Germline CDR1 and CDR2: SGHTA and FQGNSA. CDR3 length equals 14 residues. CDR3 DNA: TGTGCCAGCAGCTTCCTGGGGCCTATCGCTGAAGCTTTCTTT. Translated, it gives CASSFLGPIAEAFF.

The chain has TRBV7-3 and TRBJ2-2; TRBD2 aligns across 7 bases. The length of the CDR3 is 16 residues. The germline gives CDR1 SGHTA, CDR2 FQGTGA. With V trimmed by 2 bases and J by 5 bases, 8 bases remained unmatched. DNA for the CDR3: TGTGCCAGCAGCTTAGGTGGCCAGGGAGGGACCGGGGAGCTGTTTTTT. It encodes CASSLGGQGGTGELFF.

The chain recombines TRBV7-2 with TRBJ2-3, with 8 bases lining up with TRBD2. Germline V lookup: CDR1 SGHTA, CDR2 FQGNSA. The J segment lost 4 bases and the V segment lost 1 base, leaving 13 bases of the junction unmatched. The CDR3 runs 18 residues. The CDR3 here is CASSLVAGSSGDSDTQYF. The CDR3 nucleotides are TGTGCCAGCAGCTTAGTCGCGGGCAGTAGCGGGGACTCAGATACGCAGTATTTT.